The text below deals with one TCR beta chain. Individual TCR cDNA molecules each bore their own unique molecular identifier. TCRdb ran MiXCR on the 5' RACE reads and lists one entry per CDR3 protein. Among some 52,000 distinct CDR3 sequences, roughly 7% were seen once, and the ten largest hold roughly 2.7%. The data were taken from a study of spatial heterogeneity in lung cancer. V shed 5 bases and J 4 bases; nucleotides not matched to a gene: 2. Germline V gene lookup returns CDR1 SQVTM and CDR2 ANQGSEA. The CDR3 totals 12 residues. Time point reported: sample taken at primary tumor resection. Whole RNA was taken from tumor, nontumor lung or frozen PBMC; it was then sequenced unsorted.

The sample in question was PBMCs, obtained at surgery. This TCR came from a female donor with early-stage non-small cell lung cancer. The chain uses TRBV29-1 and TRBJ1-2; 9 bases are a match to TRBD1. Written as DNA, the CDR3 is TGCAGCGTTCAGGGACAGGGCTATGGCTACACCTTC. This translates into CSVQGQGYGYTF.